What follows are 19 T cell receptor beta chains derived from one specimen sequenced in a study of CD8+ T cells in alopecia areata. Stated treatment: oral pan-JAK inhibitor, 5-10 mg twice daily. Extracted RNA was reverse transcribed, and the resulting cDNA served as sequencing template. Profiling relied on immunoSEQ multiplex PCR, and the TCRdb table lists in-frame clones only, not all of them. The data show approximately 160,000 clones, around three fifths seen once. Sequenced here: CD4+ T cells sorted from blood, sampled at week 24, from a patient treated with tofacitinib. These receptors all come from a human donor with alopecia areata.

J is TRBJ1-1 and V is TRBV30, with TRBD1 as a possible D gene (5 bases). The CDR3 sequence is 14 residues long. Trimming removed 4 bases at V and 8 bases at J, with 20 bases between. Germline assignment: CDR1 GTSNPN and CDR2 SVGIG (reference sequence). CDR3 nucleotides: TGTGCCTGGAAAAAGACCGGGACCGCGCGGGAAGCTTTCTTT. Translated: CAWKKTGTAREAFF.

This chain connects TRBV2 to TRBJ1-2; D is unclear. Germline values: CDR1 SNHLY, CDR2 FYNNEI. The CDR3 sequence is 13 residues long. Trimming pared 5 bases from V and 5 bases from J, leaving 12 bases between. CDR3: CASSTPPLYGYTF. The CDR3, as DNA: TGTGCCAGCAGTACCCCCCCACTATATGGCTACACCTTC.

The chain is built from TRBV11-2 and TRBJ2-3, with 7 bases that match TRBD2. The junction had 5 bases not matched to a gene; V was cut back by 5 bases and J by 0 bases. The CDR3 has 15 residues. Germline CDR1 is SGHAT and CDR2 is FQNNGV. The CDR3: CASSKTAGSTDTQYF. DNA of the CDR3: TGTGCCAGCAGCAAAACAGCGGGGAGCACAGATACGCAGTATTTT.

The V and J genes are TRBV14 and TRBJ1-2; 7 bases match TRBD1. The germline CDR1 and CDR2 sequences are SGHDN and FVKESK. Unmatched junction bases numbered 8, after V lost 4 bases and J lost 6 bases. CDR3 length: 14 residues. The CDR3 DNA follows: TGTGCCAGCAGCCCCAGGGGGGGCGCGGATGGCTACACCTTC. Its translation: CASSPRGGADGYTF. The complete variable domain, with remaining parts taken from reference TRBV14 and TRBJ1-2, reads EAGVTQFPSHSVIEKGQTVTLRCDPISGHDNLYWYRRVMGKEIKFLLHFVKESKQDESGMPNNRFLAERTGGTYSTLKVQPAELEDSGVYFCASSPRGGADGYTFGSGTRLTVV.

CDR3: CASSLAVVTANTGELFF. As DNA, the CDR3 is TGCGCCAGCAGCTTGGCGGTTGTGACAGCGAACACCGGGGAGCTGTTTTTT. The rearrangement joins TRBV5-1 to TRBJ2-2; D may be TRBD1 (5 bases). This CDR3 comprises 17 residues. Per the germline V gene, CDR1 is SGHRS and CDR2 is YFSETQ. The V gene lost 0 bases and the J gene lost 0 bases, with 12 bases spanning the gap.

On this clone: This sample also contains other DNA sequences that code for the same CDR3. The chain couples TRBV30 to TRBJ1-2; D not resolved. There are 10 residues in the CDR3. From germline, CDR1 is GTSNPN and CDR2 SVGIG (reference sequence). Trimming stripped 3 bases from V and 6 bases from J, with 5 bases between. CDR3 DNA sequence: TGTGCCTGGAGCCGGGATGGCTACACCTTC. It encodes CAWSRDGYTF.

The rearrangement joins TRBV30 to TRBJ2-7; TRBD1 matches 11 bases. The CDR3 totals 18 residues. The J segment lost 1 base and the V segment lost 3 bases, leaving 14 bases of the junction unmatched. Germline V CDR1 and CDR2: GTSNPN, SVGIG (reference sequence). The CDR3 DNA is TGTGCCTGGAGGGACGAATACGGGACAGGGGGATTATCCTACGAGCAGTACTTC. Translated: CAWRDEYGTGGLSYEQYF.

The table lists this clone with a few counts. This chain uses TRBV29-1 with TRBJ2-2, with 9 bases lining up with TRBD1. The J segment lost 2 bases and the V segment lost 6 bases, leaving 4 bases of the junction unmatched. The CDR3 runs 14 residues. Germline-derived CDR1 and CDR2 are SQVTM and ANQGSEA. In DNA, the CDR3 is TGCAGCGTACAGGGGGCAGTTAACACCGGGGAGCTGTTTTTT. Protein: CSVQGAVNTGELFF.

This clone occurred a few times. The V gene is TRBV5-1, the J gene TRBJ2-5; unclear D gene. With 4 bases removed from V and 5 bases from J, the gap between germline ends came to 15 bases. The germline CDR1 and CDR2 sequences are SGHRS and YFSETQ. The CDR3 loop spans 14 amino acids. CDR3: CASSRQDGGETQYF. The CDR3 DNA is TGCGCCAGCAGCCGCCAGGACGGTGGGGAGACCCAGTACTTC.

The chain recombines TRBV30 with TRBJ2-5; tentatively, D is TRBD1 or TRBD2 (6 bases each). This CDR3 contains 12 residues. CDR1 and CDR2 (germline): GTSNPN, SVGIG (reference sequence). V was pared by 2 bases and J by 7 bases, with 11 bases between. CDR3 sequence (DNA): TGTGCCTGGAGTCGCGGAGGGGGGACCCAGTACTTC. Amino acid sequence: CAWSRGGGTQYF.

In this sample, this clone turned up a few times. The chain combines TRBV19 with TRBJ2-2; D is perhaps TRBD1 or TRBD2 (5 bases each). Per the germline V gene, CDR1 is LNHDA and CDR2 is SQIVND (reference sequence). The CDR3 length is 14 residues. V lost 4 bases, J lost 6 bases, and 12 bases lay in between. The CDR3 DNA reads TGTGCCAGTAGTACACGCAGGGACGCCGGGGAGCTGTTTTTT. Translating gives CASSTRRDAGELFF. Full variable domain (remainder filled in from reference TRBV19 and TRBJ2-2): DGGITQSPKYLFRKEGQNVTLSCEQNLNHDAMYWYRQDPGQGLRLIYYSQIVNDFQKGDIAEGYSVSREKKESFPLTVTSAQKNPTAFYLCASSTRRDAGELFFGEGSRLTVL.

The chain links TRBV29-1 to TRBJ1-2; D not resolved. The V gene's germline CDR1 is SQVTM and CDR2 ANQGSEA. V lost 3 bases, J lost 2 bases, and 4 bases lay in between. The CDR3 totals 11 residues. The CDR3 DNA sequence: TGCAGCGTTGATAGGAACTATGGCTACACCTTC. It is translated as CSVDRNYGYTF.

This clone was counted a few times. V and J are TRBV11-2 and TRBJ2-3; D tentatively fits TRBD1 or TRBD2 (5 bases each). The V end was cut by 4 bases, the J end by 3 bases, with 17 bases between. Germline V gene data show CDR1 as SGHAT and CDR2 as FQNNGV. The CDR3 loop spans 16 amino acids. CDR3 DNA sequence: TGTGCCAGCAGCTCCCCTTTGACCGAGGGGACAGATACGCAGTATTTT. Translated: CASSSPLTEGTDTQYF.

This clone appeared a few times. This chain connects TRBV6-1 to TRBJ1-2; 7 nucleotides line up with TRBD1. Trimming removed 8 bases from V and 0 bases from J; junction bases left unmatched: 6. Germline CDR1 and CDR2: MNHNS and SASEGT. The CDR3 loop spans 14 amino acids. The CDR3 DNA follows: TGTGCCAGCTCGTGGGACAGCTCTAACTATGGCTACACCTTC. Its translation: CASSWDSSNYGYTF.

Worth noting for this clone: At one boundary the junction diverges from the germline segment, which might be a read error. The CDR3 DNA follows: TGTGCCAGCAGTGCCCCCCAGGATACTGGAGCTTTCTTT. It yields the protein CASSAPQDTGAFF. The chain employs TRBV25-1 and TRBJ1-1; D remains unclear. There are 13 residues in the CDR3. Germline V gives CDR1 MGHDK, CDR2 SYGVNS.

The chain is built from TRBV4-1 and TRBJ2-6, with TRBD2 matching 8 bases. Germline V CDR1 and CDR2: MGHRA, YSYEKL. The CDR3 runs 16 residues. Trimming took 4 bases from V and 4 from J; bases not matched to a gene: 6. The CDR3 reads CASSPTRGRGANVLTF. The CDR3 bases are TGCGCCAGCAGCCCCACCCGCGGGAGGGGGGCCAACGTCCTGACTTTC.

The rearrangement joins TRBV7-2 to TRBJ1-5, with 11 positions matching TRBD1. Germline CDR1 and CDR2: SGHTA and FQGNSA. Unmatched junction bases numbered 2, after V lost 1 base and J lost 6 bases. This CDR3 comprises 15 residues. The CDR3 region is CASSLVGQGGQPQHF. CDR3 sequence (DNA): TGTGCCAGCAGCTTAGTGGGACAGGGGGGTCAGCCCCAGCATTTT.

This chain's CDR3 is CSVDKGFRTGELFF. CDR3 DNA sequence: TGCAGCGTTGATAAGGGATTCAGGACCGGGGAGCTGTTTTTT. The V call is TRBV29-1, the J call TRBJ2-2; D remains ambiguous. V lost 3 bases and J 5 bases, leaving 13 bases between the germline ends. The CDR3 covers 14 residues. Germline assignment: CDR1 SQVTM and CDR2 ANQGSEA.

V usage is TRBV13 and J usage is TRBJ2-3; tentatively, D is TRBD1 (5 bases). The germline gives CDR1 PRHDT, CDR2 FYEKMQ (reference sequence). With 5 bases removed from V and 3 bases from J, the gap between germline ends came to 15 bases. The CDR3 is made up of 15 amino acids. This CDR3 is CASSRDSLKTDTQYF. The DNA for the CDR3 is TGTGCCAGCAGCCGAGACAGCCTCAAGACAGATACGCAGTATTTT.